This T cell receptor beta chain was retrieved from a study of blood T cells in healthy people across ages (dated by TCRdb to the mid-2010s). In terms of the full investigation: In model experiments, template switching captured roughly one uniquely barcoded TCR beta cDNA molecule for every two T cells. Donors of different ages were randomly distributed across sequencing lanes to avoid experimental bias. Age-related changes in TCR beta repertoire diversity were measured in the study by deep sequencing normalized with unique cDNA molecular identifiers. The donors were split into four age groups: young (average 16 years), middle-aged (about 40), aged (over 55) and long-lived (under 90). For two donors (one aged 18 to 30 and one aged 80 or older), the study analyzed two additional independent replicas of 1 million unique cDNA reads from the same blood draw.

Receptor amplification or capture employed 5' RACE. TCRdb records Illumina HiSeq 2500 as the sequencer. A second roughly 7 to 12 cycle PCR used a sample-barcoded 5' primer and a J-beta primer mix. A unique molecular identifier was introduced onto each TCR beta cDNA molecule by a template-switch 5' adaptor carrying 12 random nucleotides. Each sample yielded at least 2.5 million CDR3-containing paired-end reads. First-strand cDNA was synthesized from all RNA with the Mint cDNA synthesis kit, primed by a TRBC-specific oligonucleotide. Following uracil-DNA glycosylase treatment, a first 18-cycle PCR with universal primers M1SS and BC2_uni_R was performed on all cDNA. As for the original processing: For normalization, 1 million high-quality reads were randomly selected from each sample, with every read carrying a distinct molecular identifier. Instead of being binned into consensus sequences, reads with shared molecular identifiers were discarded. CDR3 identification, clonotype clustering and error correction used MiTCR with a Q25 quality threshold and the strictest error-elimination algorithm. A nonparametric unseen species model with Euler transformation was used to estimate a lower bound on total TCR beta diversity. Starting from the raw public reads, TCRdb applied fastp trimming at Q25, assembled clones with MiXCR and retained in-frame beta chains. Identical CDR3 proteins give one entry, which carries the most common genes and DNA. TCRdb, not the original authors, processed these V and J calls. The sample table holds hundreds of thousands of distinct CDR3 sequences, of which roughly 32% were seen once. The leading ten clones occupy less than 20% of the sample.

Overall study outcomes, separate from this receptor: Compared with the aged group, the long-lived group had more naive CD4+ T cells, fewer expanded clones and increased TCR diversity, suggesting age selection. Because donor CMV infection status was unknown, age-related changes in expanded clonotypes were potentially confounded. Observed TCR beta diversity per million T cells fell roughly linearly with age, and a significant reduction was already apparent by age roughly 40. Bulk unsorted PBMC profiling prevented conclusive comparison of naive and antigen-experienced compartments. A strong correlation was found between observed TCR beta diversity and the percentage of naive T cells measured by flow cytometry. Total diversity estimates from one million sequenced T cells were considered lower bounds and underestimates.

The germline ends are 13 bases apart after V is trimmed by 5 bases and J by 2 bases. As encoded in the germline V gene (reference sequence), CDR1 is SEHNR while CDR2 is FQNEAQ. There are 14 amino acids in the CDR3, from cysteine to phenylalanine inclusive. CDR3 DNA is the only sequence kept; it has 42 bases, read in frame from the first base. Systemically healthy Caucasian individuals from Russia, some 36 in total and aged roughly 6 to 95 years, were included as donors. Each donor gave 9 to 10 milliliters of peripheral blood, collected into EDTA-treated Vacutainer tubes. Ficoll-Paque density-gradient centrifugation was used to isolate PBMCs, with at least 6 million per sample. Total RNA was extracted from PBMCs with Trizol reagent, with at least 5.5 micrograms obtained per sample. Naive CD45RAhigh/CD27high T cell percentages were measured by flow cytometry on a PBMC aliquot from every donor. As regards this clonotype: The clone's antigen remains unknown. The sample holds no much larger clone one base away, and base qualities are not on file.

Material for sequencing was blood. The V and J segments used are TRBV7-9 and TRBJ2-7; perhaps TRBD1 is the D gene, with 6 bases matching. The clonotype originates from a woman aged 80 or over in good health. Donor details come from another sample of the same person, matched by shared clones. The sequenced DNA: TGTGCCAGCAGCCGCGGACAGTACACCTACGAGCAGTACTTC. Its protein is CASSRGQYTYEQYF.